Sequencing of this T cell receptor beta chain was carried out in a study of control samples from healthy donors and cancer patients. The method was immunoSEQ multiplex PCR; TCRdb's version includes in-frame clones alone and lacks a portion of them. The sample includes 100,000 to 150,000 clones, 75% to 95% seen only once; the top ten take over 2%. Trimming took off 3 bases at V and 2 bases at J, with 19 bases between the two ends. Germline V lookup: CDR1 MDHEN, CDR2 SYDVKM. This CDR3 spans 17 amino acids. Sequenced: blood. This clonotype was sampled from a man younger than 30 in good health. The chain combines TRBV28 with TRBJ1-2; D possibly corresponds to TRBD1 (6 bases). In nucleotides, the CDR3 is TGTGCCAGCAGTTTCGGGGACTGGGGGCAGTCAAACTATGGCTACACCTTC. This encodes CASSFGDWGQSNYGYTF.